This T cell receptor beta chain was recovered during a study of T-cell reconstitution after alpha-beta-depleted transplantation in children. Findings and limits, study-wide: At one year after transplant, newly produced T cells mostly accounted for T-cell counts and diversity.

This clonotype has only a few counts. Its matching antigen is unknown. Construction of the TCRbeta library involved unique molecular identifiers. In TCRdb, the PCR reads were re-called with MiXCR into one record per CDR3 protein. The data show just under 350,000 distinct CDR3 sequences, 15% to 20% seen once. Germline V gene data show CDR1 as LGHNA and CDR2 as YNFKEQ. The CDR3 is 19 amino acids. Trimming cost V 4 bases and J 0 bases, with 21 bases left between them. The sample here was PBMCs, mostly from graft donor cells, taken 360 days after TCRalphabeta/CD19-depleted stem cell transplant. The sequence came from a male patient aged 2-10 years who had a stem cell transplant for acute lymphoblastic leukemia, so the T cells may come from the graft donor. The V gene is TRBV4-2, the J gene TRBJ2-2; weak D call: TRBD1 (6 bases). CDR3 amino acids: CASSPLQGSSFANTGELFF. In nucleotides, the CDR3 is TGTGCCAGCAGCCCTTTACAGGGCAGTTCGTTCGCGAACACCGGGGAGCTGTTTTTT.